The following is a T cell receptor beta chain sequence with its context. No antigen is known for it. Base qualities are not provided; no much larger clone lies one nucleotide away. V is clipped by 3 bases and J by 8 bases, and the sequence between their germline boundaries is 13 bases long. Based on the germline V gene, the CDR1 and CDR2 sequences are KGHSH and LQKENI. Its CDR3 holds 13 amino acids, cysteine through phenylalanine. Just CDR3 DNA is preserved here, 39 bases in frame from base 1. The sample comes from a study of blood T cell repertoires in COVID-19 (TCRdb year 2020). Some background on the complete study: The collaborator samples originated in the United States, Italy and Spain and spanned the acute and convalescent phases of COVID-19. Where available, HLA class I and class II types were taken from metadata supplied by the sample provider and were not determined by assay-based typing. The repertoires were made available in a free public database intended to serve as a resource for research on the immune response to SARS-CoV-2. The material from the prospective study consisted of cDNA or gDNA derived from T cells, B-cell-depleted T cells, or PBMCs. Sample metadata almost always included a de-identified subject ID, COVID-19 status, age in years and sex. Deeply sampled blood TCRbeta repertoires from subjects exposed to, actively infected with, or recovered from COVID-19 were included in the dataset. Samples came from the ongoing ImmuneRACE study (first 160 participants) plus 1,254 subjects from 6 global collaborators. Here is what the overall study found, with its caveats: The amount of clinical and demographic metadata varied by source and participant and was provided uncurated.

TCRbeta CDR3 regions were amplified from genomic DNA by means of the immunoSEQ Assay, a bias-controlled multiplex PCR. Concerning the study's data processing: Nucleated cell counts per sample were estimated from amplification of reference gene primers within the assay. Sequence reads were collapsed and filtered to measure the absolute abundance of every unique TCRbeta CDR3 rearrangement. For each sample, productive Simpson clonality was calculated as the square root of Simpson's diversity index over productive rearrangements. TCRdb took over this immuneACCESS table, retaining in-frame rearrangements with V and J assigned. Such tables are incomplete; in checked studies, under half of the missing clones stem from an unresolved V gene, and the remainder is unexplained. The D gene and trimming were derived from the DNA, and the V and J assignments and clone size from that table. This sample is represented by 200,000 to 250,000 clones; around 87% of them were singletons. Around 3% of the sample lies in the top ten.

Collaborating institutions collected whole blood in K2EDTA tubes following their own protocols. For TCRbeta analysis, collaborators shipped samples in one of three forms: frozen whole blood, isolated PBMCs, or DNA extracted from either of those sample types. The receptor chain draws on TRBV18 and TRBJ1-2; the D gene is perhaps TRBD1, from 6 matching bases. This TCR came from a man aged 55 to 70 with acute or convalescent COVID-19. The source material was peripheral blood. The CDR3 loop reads CASSPTGLEGYTF. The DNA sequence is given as TGTGCCAGCTCACCTACAGGGTTGGAAGGCTACACCTTC.